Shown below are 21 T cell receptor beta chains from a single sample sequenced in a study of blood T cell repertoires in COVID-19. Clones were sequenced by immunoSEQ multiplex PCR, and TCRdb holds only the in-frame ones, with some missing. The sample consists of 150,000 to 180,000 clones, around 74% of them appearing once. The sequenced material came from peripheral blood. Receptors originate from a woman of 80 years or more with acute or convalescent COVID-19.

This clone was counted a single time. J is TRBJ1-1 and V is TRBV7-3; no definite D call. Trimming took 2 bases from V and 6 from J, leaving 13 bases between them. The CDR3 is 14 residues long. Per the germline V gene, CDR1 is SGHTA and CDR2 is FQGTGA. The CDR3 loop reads CASSLAGKTSEAFF. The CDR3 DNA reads TGTGCCAGCAGCTTAGCAGGTAAAACTTCTGAAGCTTTCTTT.

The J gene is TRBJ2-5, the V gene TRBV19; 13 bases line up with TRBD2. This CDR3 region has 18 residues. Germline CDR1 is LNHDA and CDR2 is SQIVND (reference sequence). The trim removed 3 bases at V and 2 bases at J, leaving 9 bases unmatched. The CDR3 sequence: CASSIGTSGRARQETQYF. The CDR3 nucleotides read TGTGCCAGTAGTATTGGTACTAGCGGGAGGGCCAGGCAAGAGACCCAGTACTTC.

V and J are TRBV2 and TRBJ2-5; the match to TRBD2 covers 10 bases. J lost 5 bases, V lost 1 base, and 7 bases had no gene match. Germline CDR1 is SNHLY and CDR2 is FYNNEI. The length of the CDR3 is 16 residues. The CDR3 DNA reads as TGTGCCAGCAGTGAAGAGCAGCGGGGGGGCCTGGAGACCCAGTACTTC. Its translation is CASSEEQRGGLETQYF. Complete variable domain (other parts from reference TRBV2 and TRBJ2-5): EPEVTQTPSHQVTQMGQEVILRCVPISNHLYFYWYRQILGQKVEFLVSFYNNEISEKSEIFDDQFSVERPDGSNFTLKIRSTKLEDSAMYFCASSEEQRGGLETQYFGPGTRLLVL.

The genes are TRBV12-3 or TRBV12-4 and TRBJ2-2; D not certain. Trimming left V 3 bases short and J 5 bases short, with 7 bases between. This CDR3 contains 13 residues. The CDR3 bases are TGTGCCAGCAGTTTCCTTTATACCGGGGAGCTGTTTTTT. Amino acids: CASSFLYTGELFF.

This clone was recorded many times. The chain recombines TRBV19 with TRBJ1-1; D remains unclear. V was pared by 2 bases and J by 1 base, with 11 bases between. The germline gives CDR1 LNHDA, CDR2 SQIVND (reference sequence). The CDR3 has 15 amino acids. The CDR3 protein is CASSILIGGNTEAFF. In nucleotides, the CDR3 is TGTGCCAGTAGTATATTAATTGGAGGGAACACTGAAGCTTTCTTT.

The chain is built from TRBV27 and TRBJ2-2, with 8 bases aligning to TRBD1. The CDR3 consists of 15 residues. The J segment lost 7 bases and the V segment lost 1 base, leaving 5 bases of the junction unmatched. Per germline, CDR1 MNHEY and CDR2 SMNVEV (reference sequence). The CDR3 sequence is CASSLFQGASGELFF. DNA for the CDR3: TGTGCCAGCAGTTTATTTCAGGGGGCTAGCGGGGAGCTGTTTTTT.

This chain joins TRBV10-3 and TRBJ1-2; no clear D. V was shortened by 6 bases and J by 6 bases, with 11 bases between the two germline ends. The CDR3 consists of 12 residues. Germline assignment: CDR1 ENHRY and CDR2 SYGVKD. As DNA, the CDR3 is TGTGCCATCAGAGGTATCGGGGATGGCTACACCTTC. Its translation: CAIRGIGDGYTF.

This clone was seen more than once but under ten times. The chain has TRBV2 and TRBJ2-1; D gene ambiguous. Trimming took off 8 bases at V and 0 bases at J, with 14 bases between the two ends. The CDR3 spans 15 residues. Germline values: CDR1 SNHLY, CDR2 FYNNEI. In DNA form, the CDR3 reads TGTGCCAGCTCAGAGGCGAAGAGCTCCTACAATGAGCAGTTCTTC. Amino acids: CASSEAKSSYNEQFF.

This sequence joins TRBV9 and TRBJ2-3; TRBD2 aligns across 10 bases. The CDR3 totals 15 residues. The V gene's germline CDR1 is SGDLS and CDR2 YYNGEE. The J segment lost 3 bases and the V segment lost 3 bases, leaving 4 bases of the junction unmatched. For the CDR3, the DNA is TGTGCCAGCAGCGCGGAACTAGCGGGGACAGATACGCAGTATTTT. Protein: CASSAELAGTDTQYF. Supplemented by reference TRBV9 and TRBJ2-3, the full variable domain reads DSGVTQTPKHLITATGQRVTLRCSPRSGDLSVYWYQQSLDQGLQFLIQYYNGEERAKGNILERFSAQQFPDLHSELNLSSLELGDSALYFCASSAELAGTDTQYFGPGTRLTVL.

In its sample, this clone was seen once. This CDR3 is CASSQGLAGGPVTDTQYF. The CDR3 region has the DNA TGCGCCAGCAGTCAAGGACTAGCGGGAGGGCCTGTCACAGATACGCAGTATTTT. V and J are TRBV23-1 and TRBJ2-3; 15 nucleotides agree with TRBD2. TRBV23-1 is noted as an ORF with a role that remains uncertain. The CDR3 spans 18 residues. Trimming took 2 bases from V and 2 from J; bases not matched to a gene: 5.

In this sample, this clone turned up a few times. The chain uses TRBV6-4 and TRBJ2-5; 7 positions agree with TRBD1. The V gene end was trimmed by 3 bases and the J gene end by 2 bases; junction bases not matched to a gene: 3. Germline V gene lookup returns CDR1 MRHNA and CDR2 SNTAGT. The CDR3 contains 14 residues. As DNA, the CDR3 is TGTGCCAGCAGTGAAACAGGGGAACAAGAGACCCAGTACTTC. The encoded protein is CASSETGEQETQYF.

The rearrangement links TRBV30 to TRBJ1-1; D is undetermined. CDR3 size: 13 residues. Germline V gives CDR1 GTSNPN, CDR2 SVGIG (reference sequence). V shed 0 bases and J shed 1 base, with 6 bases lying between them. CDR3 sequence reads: CAWSVSRNTEAFF. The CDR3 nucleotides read TGTGCCTGGAGTGTGAGTAGGAACACTGAAGCTTTCTTT.

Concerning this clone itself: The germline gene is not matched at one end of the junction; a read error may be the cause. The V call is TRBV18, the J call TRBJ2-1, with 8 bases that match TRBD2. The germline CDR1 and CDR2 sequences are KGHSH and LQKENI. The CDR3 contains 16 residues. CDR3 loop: CASSDSPGTSHPPDVF. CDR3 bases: TGTGCCAGCTCAGACTCCCCCGGGACTAGTCACCCCCCGGACGTCTTC.

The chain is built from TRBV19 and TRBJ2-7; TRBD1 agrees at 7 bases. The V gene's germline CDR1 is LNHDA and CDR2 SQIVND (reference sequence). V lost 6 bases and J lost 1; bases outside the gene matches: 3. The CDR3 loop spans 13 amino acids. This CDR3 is CASSVQGSYEQYF. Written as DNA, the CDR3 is TGTGCCAGTAGCGTACAGGGGTCCTACGAGCAGTACTTC.

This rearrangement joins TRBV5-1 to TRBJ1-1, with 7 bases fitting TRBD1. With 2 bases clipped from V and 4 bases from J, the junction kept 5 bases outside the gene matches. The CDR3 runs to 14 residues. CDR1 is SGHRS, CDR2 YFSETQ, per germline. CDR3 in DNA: TGCGCCAGCAGCTTACAGGGGTCGGGCACTGAAGCTTTCTTT. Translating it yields CASSLQGSGTEAFF.

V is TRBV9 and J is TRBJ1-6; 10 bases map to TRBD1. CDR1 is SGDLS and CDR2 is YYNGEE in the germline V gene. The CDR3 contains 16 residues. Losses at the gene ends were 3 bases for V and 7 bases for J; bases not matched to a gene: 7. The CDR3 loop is CASSDSRQGANSPLHF. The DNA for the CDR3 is TGTGCCAGCAGCGATTCTCGACAGGGGGCAAATTCACCCCTCCACTTT.

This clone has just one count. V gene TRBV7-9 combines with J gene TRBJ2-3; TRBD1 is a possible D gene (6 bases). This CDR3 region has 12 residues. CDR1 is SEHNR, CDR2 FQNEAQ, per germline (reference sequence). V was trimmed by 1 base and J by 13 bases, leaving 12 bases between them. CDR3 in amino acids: CASSLEQGSEYF. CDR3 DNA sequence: TGTGCCAGCAGCTTAGAACAGGGCTCTGAGTATTTT.

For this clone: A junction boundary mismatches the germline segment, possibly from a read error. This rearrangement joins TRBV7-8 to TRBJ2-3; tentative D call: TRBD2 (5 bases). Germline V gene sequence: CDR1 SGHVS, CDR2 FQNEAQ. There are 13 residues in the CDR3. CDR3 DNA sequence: TGTGCCAGCAGCTTAGCTGGGAGCCCCAGGCCCGATTTT. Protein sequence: CASSLAGSPRPDF. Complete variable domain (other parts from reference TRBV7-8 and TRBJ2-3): GAGVSQSPRYKVAKRGQDVALRCDPISGHVSLFWYQQALGQGPEFLTYFQNEAQLDKSGLPSDRFFAERPEGSVSTLKIQRTQQEDSAVYLCASSLAGSPRPDFGPGTRLTVL.

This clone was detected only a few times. The CDR3 DNA reads TGTGCCAGTAGTCCCCGGACTAGCGGCCTCAATGAGCAGTTCTTC. This encodes CASSPRTSGLNEQFF. This sequence joins TRBV19 and TRBJ2-1; 10 positions match TRBD2. The germline V gene encodes CDR1 LNHDA and CDR2 SQIVND (reference sequence). The V and J ends lost 5 bases and 6 bases, in that order; junction bases with no gene match: 7. The CDR3 is 15 residues long.

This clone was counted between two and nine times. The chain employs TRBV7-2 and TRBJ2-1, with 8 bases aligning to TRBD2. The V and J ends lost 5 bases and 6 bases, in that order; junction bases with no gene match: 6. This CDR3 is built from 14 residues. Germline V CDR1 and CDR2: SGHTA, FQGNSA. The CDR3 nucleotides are TGTGCCAGCAGCCAAGGACTAGCATCCAATGAGCAGTTCTTC. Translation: CASSQGLASNEQFF.

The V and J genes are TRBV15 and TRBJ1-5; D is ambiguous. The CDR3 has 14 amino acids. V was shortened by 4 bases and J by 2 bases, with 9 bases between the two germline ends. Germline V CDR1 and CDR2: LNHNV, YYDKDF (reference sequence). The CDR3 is CATSKAGGNQPQHF. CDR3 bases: TGTGCCACCAGCAAGGCAGGTGGCAATCAGCCCCAGCATTTT.